This TCR beta chain derives from a study of T cell responses to AZD1222 COVID-19 vaccine. Regarding the study as a whole: Repertoires were obtained only post-peak T cell response. Epitopes outside B.1.351 and B.1.1.7 mutated regions reportedly drew nearly half of spike TCRs. Along spike, vaccine-associated CD4 TCRs were found throughout, with dominance at 160-218 and 743-854. Breadth and depth of Spike-specific TCRs rose after two AZD1222 doses.

The method was immunoSEQ multiplex PCR; TCRdb's version includes in-frame clones alone and lacks a portion of them. The sample table sets out about 140,000 clones. As to this clone: Its matching antigen is unknown.

Sequenced input: peripheral blood. The clonotype was recovered from an adult in good health.

The CDR3, as DNA: TGTGCCAGTAGTACCGGGGCTCAAAGTGGCTATGGCTACACCTTC. It codes for CASSTGAQSGYGYTF. The rearrangement uses TRBV19 and TRBJ1-2; D perhaps matches TRBD1 (5 bases). Germline CDR1 reads LNHDA; CDR2 reads SQIVND (reference sequence). V dropped 4 bases and J dropped 4 bases, with 16 bases sitting between them. The CDR3 is made up of 15 amino acids.